This TCR beta chain appears in the sequencing data of a study of OX40 agonist ivuxolimab in advanced cancers. The CDR3 length is 16 residues. V lost 4 bases to trimming and J lost 7 bases; unmatched junction nucleotides: 4. The V gene's germline CDR1 is MNHNY and CDR2 SVGAGI (reference sequence). Assay used: immunoSEQ multiplex PCR; TCRdb lists only in-frame clones, some missing. The sample lists under 100,000 clones, around 90% occurring once. V usage is TRBV6-6 and J usage is TRBJ2-1; TRBD2 matches 16 bases. The source of this sequence is an adult with an advanced solid tumor such as melanoma, head and neck, liver or kidney cancer. The sample in question was CD4+ or CD8+ T cells sorted from blood, obtained in a trial of the OX40 agonist ivuxolimab. The CDR3 protein is CASSSPGLAGGNEQFF. CDR3 bases: TGTGCCAGCAGTTCACCGGGACTAGCGGGAGGGAATGAGCAGTTCTTC.